Described below is a single T cell receptor (beta chain) sequence and its context. The target antigen is unknown. The data stem from a study of shared clonotypes between healthy human individuals. The wider study: Every donor yielded three CD4 naive, three CD4 memory, two CD8 naive and one CD8 memory plate. Findings and limits, study-wide: Incomplete sequencing of sorted subsets was indicated by rarefaction despite large depth.

Genomic DNA (from each subset) was split evenly across several immunoSEQ plates. In the study's own analysis: Junction-only sequences produced by ImmunoSEQ had no quality scores, so filtering differed. TCRdb keeps only in-frame clones here, not all; method: immunoSEQ multiplex PCR. V, J and clone size are taken as reported in that table, and D and trimming were inferred from the DNA itself. The data show 2 million to 2.5 million clones, roughly 93% seen once. Germline V CDR1 and CDR2: MDHEN, SYDVKM. CDR3 size: 13 residues. The V end lost 7 bases, the J end lost 3 bases, and 12 bases lay between the germline ends.

This TCR was sampled from a man younger than 35 in good health. Some clones in this sample may be carry-over from other donors' samples. Sequenced input: naive CD4+ T cells from PBMCs. The subset is: CD45RA+ positively selected. The chain recombines TRBV28 with TRBJ1-2, with a possible D match to TRBD1 (6 bases). The CDR3 region has the DNA TGTGCCAGCATTGACAGGACCGACTATGGCTACACCTTC. Its translation: CASIDRTDYGYTF.